This TCR beta chain originates from a study of OX40 agonist ivuxolimab in advanced cancers. Study at large: As their treatment, patients were administered ivuxolimab, an agonistic anti-OX40 (CD134) antibody. Dose-escalation patients' cancers were hepatocellular carcinoma, melanoma, renal cell or head and neck cancer.

Sequencing was performed with immunoSEQ multiplex PCR; in TCRdb, only in-frame clones are kept and a portion is missing. The sample lists around 80,000 clones, over 80% occurring once. With autoimmune disease history or systemic immunosuppression, patients were excluded. Blood got drawn at baseline, again on cycle 4 day 1, and then on cycle 7 day 1. The TCR sequence derives from an adult with an advanced solid tumor such as melanoma, head and neck, liver or kidney cancer. Sequencing was performed on CD4+ or CD8+ T cells sorted from blood, taken in a trial of the OX40 agonist ivuxolimab.

The CDR3 DNA is TGCGCCAGCAGCCCGACAGGGTATGACAGGGTTGACCCCCCCAATGAGCAGTTCTTC. Its translation is CASSPTGYDRVDPPNEQFF. The chain employs TRBV5-1 and TRBJ2-1; 7 bases line up with TRBD1. Germline V gene data show CDR1 as SGHRS and CDR2 as YFSETQ. The CDR3 has 19 residues. V lost 4 bases and J lost 6; bases outside the gene matches: 22.